This T cell receptor (beta chain) was documented in a study of beta chain features in type 1 diabetes. Every single donor gave one heparinised blood draw, and these averaged around 120 mL. The ends lost 0 bases at V and 4 bases at J; junction bases unmatched: 2. The CDR3 is made up of 16 amino acids. Germline CDR1 and CDR2: MNHEY and SMNVEV (reference sequence). The study, taken as a whole, reports: There were fewer insertions and more deletions at the VDJ junctions of type 1 diabetes patients. Cells carrying high TCR expression could end up over-represented when cDNA is sequenced.

Every bit of the isolated RNA underwent reverse transcription, so sequencing read expressed TCRB transcripts. Measured with immunoSEQ multiplex PCR; TCRdb has only the in-frame clones, and not every one. The sample shows roughly 310,000 clones, more than 9.5% of them seen only once. Concerning this clone: Its matching antigen is unknown.

Specimen: naive CD4+ T cells from blood. This receptor was obtained from a woman aged 25 to 39 in good health. The V call is TRBV27, the J call TRBJ2-1; 11 bases match TRBD2. CDR3 loop: CASSLSTSGTYNEQFF. CDR3 sequence (DNA): TGTGCCAGCAGTTTATCGACTAGCGGGACTTACAATGAGCAGTTCTTC.